These 11 T cell receptor beta chains were sequenced from one sample in a study of cytomegalovirus exposure and HLA in healthy donors. Primers for the PCR totalled 60 Vbeta and 13 Jbeta. Profiling relied on immunoSEQ multiplex PCR, and the TCRdb table lists in-frame clones only, not all of them. The sample contains 120,000 to 150,000 clones, about three quarters of which appear only once. Input material: PBMCs. The origin of the receptors is a male donor in good health and CMV-seronegative.

This clone was observed many times. The CDR3 loop reads CASSEPGENSPLHF. CDR3 DNA: TGTGCCAGCAGTGAACCAGGGGAGAATTCACCCCTCCACTTT. V and J are TRBV6-1 and TRBJ1-6; D perhaps matches TRBD1 (6 bases). V lost 2 bases to trimming and J lost 7 bases, with 9 bases between them. Per the germline V gene, CDR1 is MNHNS and CDR2 is SASEGT. The CDR3 extends over 14 amino acids.

The chain carries TRBV27 and TRBJ2-7; TRBD1 aligns across 8 bases. J lost 3 bases, V lost 5 bases, and 15 bases had no gene match. Germline V gene lookup returns CDR1 MNHEY and CDR2 SMNVEV (reference sequence). The CDR3 runs 17 residues. The CDR3 DNA is TGTGCCAGCAGTCGGGGGACAGGAGGTAGTGGTAGCTACGAGCAGTACTTC. Its translation: CASSRGTGGSGSYEQYF.

This clone was counted only a few times. V usage is TRBV9 and J usage is TRBJ2-3, with D tentatively TRBD1 (5 bases). The CDR3 totals 14 residues. Germline V gene sequence: CDR1 SGDLS, CDR2 YYNGEE. Trimming cost V 0 bases and J 1 base, with 6 bases left between them. The CDR3 sequence: CASSVAGRTDTQYF. The CDR3, as DNA: TGTGCCAGCAGCGTAGCAGGGCGCACAGATACGCAGTATTTT.

V is TRBV4-3 and J is TRBJ1-3, with TRBD1 matching 7 bases. V lost 3 bases to trimming and J lost 2 bases; unmatched junction nucleotides: 7. The length of the CDR3 is 16 residues. Germline V gives CDR1 LGHNA, CDR2 YSLEER. DNA for the CDR3: TGCGCCAGCAGCCACGCCCCCGGGACAGCTGGAAACACCATATATTTT. It specifies CASSHAPGTAGNTIYF.

The V gene is TRBV18, the J gene TRBJ2-2, with a weak D call TRBD2 (5 bases). Per the germline V gene, CDR1 is KGHSH and CDR2 is LQKENI. The V and J ends lost 8 bases and 3 bases respectively, with 16 bases between them. The CDR3 is 15 residues long. The CDR3 DNA sequence: TGTGCCAGCACAACAACTAGTAAGGACACCGGGGAGCTGTTTTTT. Amino acids: CASTTTSKDTGELFF.

The V and J genes are TRBV28 and TRBJ1-1, with 11 bases lining up with TRBD1. The V gene's germline CDR1 is MDHEN and CDR2 SYDVKM. CDR3 size: 16 residues. V dropped 7 bases and J dropped 1; count of bases not matched to a gene: 8. The DNA for the CDR3 is TGTGCCAGCATAACCGGGACAGGGGGAGCGAACACTGAAGCTTTCTTT. Translated, it gives CASITGTGGANTEAFF. The variable domain in full, with the rest retrieved from reference TRBV28 and TRBJ1-1, is DVKVTQSSRYLVKRTGEKVFLECVQDMDHENMFWYRQDPGLGLRLIYFSYDVKMKEKGDIPEGYSVSREKKERFSLILESASTNQTSMYLCASITGTGGANTEAFFGQGTRLTVV.

The V and J genes are TRBV7-9 and TRBJ2-3; D unresolved. Germline V gene sequence: CDR1 SEHNR, CDR2 FQNEAQ (reference sequence). V lost 5 bases and J 3 bases, leaving 6 bases between the germline ends. This CDR3 is 12 amino acids long. The CDR3 here is CASSPSTDTQYF. The DNA of the CDR3 is TGTGCCAGCAGCCCTAGTACAGATACGCAGTATTTT.

V gene TRBV29-1 combines with J gene TRBJ2-3; TRBD1 matches 10 bases. J was trimmed by 3 bases and V by 1 base; bases with no gene match: 7. Germline values: CDR1 SQVTM, CDR2 ANQGSEA. CDR3 size: 16 residues. CDR3 residues: CSVEGWTGGSTDTQYF. In DNA, the CDR3 is TGCAGCGTTGAAGGTTGGACAGGGGGGTCAACAGATACGCAGTATTTT.

This rearrangement joins TRBV5-1 to TRBJ2-5; D is perhaps TRBD2 (6 bases). The V gene lost 4 bases and the J gene lost 5 bases, with 12 bases spanning the gap. Germline CDR1 SGHRS, CDR2 YFSETQ. This CDR3 has 13 amino acids. CDR3 loop: CASSPYGGETQYF. The CDR3 DNA reads TGCGCCAGCAGCCCCTATGGGGGGGAGACCCAGTACTTC.

The chain couples TRBV7-2 to TRBJ1-1, with D possibly matching TRBD1 (5 bases). With 3 bases removed from V and 4 bases from J, the gap between germline ends came to 15 bases. CDR1 and CDR2 from the germline V gene are SGHTA and FQGNSA. There are 15 residues in the CDR3. The CDR3 here is CASSFVVPGGTEAFF. CDR3 coding DNA: TGTGCCAGCAGCTTTGTTGTGCCGGGGGGCACTGAAGCTTTCTTT.

The chain couples TRBV18 to TRBJ2-5, with no clear D. V was trimmed by 7 bases and J by 5 bases, leaving 8 bases between them. The CDR3 is 11 amino acids. Germline loops: CDR1 KGHSH, CDR2 LQKENI. The DNA for the CDR3 is TGTGCCAGCTTCACAGCCGAGACCCAGTACTTC. Encoded protein: CASFTAETQYF.